Below, one T cell receptor (beta chain) is given with its context. Antigen specificity is unknown. Method: immunoSEQ multiplex PCR; TCRdb's copy keeps in-frame clones and lacks some. The table shows roughly 170,000 clones, with just over 85% occurring only once. V lost 5 bases to trimming and J lost 0 bases; unmatched junction nucleotides: 10. Germline V lookup: CDR1 LNHDA, CDR2 SQIVND (reference sequence). The CDR3 contains 17 residues. The record originates from a study of T cell responses to AZD1222 COVID-19 vaccine. Study conclusions and caveats: It was only after the peak T cell response that any repertoires were sampled. Across the whole spike, CD4 TCRs peaked at regions 160-218 and 743-854. Donors were chiefly white British, with a greater number of females, and clonal diversity was perhaps underestimated. Two AZD1222 doses significantly raised spike-specific TCR breadth and depth over controls.

The source of this sequence is an adult in good health. This rearrangement joins TRBV19 to TRBJ2-1; 7 nucleotides match TRBD2. The sequenced sample was peripheral blood, obtained on day 0 of AZD1222 vaccination. The CDR3: CASSALLRGSSYNEQFF. For the CDR3, the DNA is TGTGCCAGTAGTGCCCTGCTTCGCGGGAGCTCCTACAATGAGCAGTTCTTC.